These T cell receptor beta chains were read from a single sample in a study of immune characterization of retroperitoneal liposarcoma. TCRdb fed the PCR reads into MiXCR, producing one record per CDR3 protein. The sample carries 9,000 to 10,000 distinct CDR3 sequences, about 27% recorded once. Sequenced sample: tumor tissue. The receptors were gathered from a male donor with retroperitoneal liposarcoma. CDR3s include the opening cysteine and the closing phenylalanine or tryptophan. The D gene is left open where the match is weak. The listing skips clone size in some rows; elsewhere it reads once, few, many or a size class.

D	V	size	J	CDR3	DNA
TRBD2	TRBV6-1	medium-sized	TRBJ2-1	CASSSLAGNQETQFF	TGTGCCAGCAGTTCGCTAGCGGGGAACCAAGAGACCCAGTTCTTC
NA	TRBV12-3/TRBV12-4	NA	TRBJ1-1	CASSLGGLNTEAFF	TGTGCCAGCAGTTTGGGAGGGTTGAACACTGAAGCTTTCTTT
TRBD1	TRBV10-3	few	TRBJ2-3	CAISPPGQGADTQYF	TGTGCCATCAGCCCACCGGGACAGGGGGCAGATACGCAGTATTTT
NA	TRBV6-1	many	TRBJ1-1	CASSMGRANTEAFF	TGTGCCAGCAGTATGGGACGGGCGAACACTGAAGCTTTCTTT
TRBD2	TRBV12-3/TRBV12-4	medium-sized	TRBJ2-1	CASSSERGGGDEQFF	TGTGCCAGCAGTTCCGAGCGGGGGGGGGGCGATGAGCAGTTCTTC
NA	TRBV7-6	NA	TRBJ2-5	CASSSTQETQYF	TGTGCCAGCAGCTCCACCCAAGAGACCCAGTACTTC
NA	TRBV11-3	many	TRBJ1-3	CASSRGVNSGNTIYF	TGTGCCAGCAGCCGCGGGGTAAACTCTGGAAACACCATATATTTT
TRBD1	TRBV6-1	many	TRBJ2-2	CASSWAGGTGELFF	TGTGCCAGCAGTTGGGCAGGGGGCACCGGGGAGCTGTTTTTT
NA	TRBV6-6	medium-sized	TRBJ2-1	CASSYADFRWNEQFF	TGTGCCAGCAGTTACGCCGACTTCCGGTGGAACGAGCAGTTCTTC
NA	TRBV25-1	few	TRBJ2-1	CASRDQGRVYNEQFF	TGTGCCAGCAGAGATCAGGGGCGCGTTTACAATGAGCAGTTCTTC